This entry lists 24 T cell receptor beta chains sequenced from one sample in a study of early T cells in non-severe SARS-CoV-2 infection. Via MiXCR, TCRdb re-called the 5' RACE reads, giving one row per CDR3 protein. The sample lists over 55,000 distinct CDR3 sequences, roughly 8% occurring once. Input material: whole blood. Receptors originate from an adult who was a healthcare worker with PCR-confirmed SARS-CoV-2 infection or an uninfected control (not recorded which).

This clonotype was picked up many times. The V gene is TRBV29-1, the J gene TRBJ1-2; weak D call: TRBD1 (5 bases). This CDR3 comprises 10 residues. Germline assignment: CDR1 SQVTM and CDR2 ANQGSEA. Trimming removed 3 bases at V and 14 bases at J, with 13 bases between. The CDR3 bases are TGCAGCGTTGAGGACAACGGGTGGACCTTC. Translating it yields CSVEDNGWTF.

The chain is built from TRBV18 and TRBJ2-7; 9 nucleotides agree with TRBD2. V was clipped by 3 bases and J by 2 bases; unmatched bases: 5. The V gene's germline CDR1 is KGHSH and CDR2 LQKENI. The CDR3 is 15 residues long. CDR3 residues: CASSPPRTSAYEQYF. CDR3 bases: TGTGCCAGCTCACCTCCAAGGACTAGCGCCTACGAGCAGTACTTC.

The chain links TRBV3-1 to TRBJ2-6, with a possible D match to TRBD2 (5 bases). Germline CDR1 is LGHDT and CDR2 is YNNKEL (reference sequence). The CDR3 runs to 18 residues. Trimming shortened V by 4 bases and J by 0 bases, and 16 bases separated the two germline ends. The CDR3 region has the DNA TGTGCCAGCAGCCTTGCGGGTCCGATAAGCTCTGGGGCCAACGTCCTGACTTTC. As protein: CASSLAGPISSGANVLTF.

This clonotype has a count of ten or more. The rearrangement links TRBV28 to TRBJ2-1; maybe TRBD1 (6 bases). The CDR3 has 16 amino acids. Germline loops: CDR1 MDHEN, CDR2 SYDVKM. The V gene lost 3 bases and the J gene lost 3 bases, with 15 bases spanning the gap. The CDR3, as DNA: TGTGCCAGCAGTTTGGGACAACAGGGCCACTACAATGAGCAGTTCTTC. Translated, it gives CASSLGQQGHYNEQFF.

The rearrangement links TRBV4-1 to TRBJ2-1; a weak D match, TRBD2 (5 bases). The CDR3 consists of 15 residues. V shed 1 base and J shed 3 bases, with 10 bases lying between them. Germline V gives CDR1 MGHRA, CDR2 YSYEKL. The CDR3 region is CASSQGLNGYNEQFF. As DNA, the CDR3 is TGCGCCAGCAGCCAAGGACTAAATGGCTACAATGAGCAGTTCTTC.

The chain recombines TRBV3-1 with TRBJ2-7; 9 nucleotides align to TRBD1. Germline assignment: CDR1 LGHDT and CDR2 YNNKEL (reference sequence). V lost 3 bases to trimming and J lost 6 bases; unmatched junction nucleotides: 6. The CDR3 contains 14 residues. The chain's CDR3 is CASSHGQGYIEQYF. CDR3 in DNA: TGTGCCAGCAGCCATGGACAGGGGTACATCGAGCAGTACTTC.

This clonotype has only a few counts. CDR3 amino acids: CASSLGPGIQYPRYLEQFF. The CDR3 DNA reads as TGCGCCAGCAGCTTGGGCCCCGGGATACAGTATCCCCGATACTTGGAGCAGTTCTTC. V usage is TRBV5-1 and J usage is TRBJ2-1, with D possibly being TRBD2 (5 bases). The germline V and J ends were trimmed by 0 bases and 10 bases, with 29 bases remaining between them. In germline, CDR1 is SGHRS, CDR2 YFSETQ. The CDR3 contains 19 residues.

There are many counts of this clonotype. J is TRBJ2-3 and V is TRBV7-9, with TRBD2 as a possible D gene (6 bases). The CDR3 length is 13 residues. Germline V gene data show CDR1 as SEHNR and CDR2 as FQNEAQ (reference sequence). The V end was cut by 3 bases, the J end by 4 bases, with 8 bases between. The CDR3 DNA sequence: TGTGCCAGCAGCTTGTGGGAGGCAGATACGCAGTATTTT. This sequence encodes CASSLWEADTQYF.

In its sample, this clonotype was seen a few times. This chain connects TRBV2 to TRBJ2-1; D gene ambiguous. This CDR3 is built from 15 residues. The V end was cut by 0 bases, the J end by 2 bases, with 8 bases between. Germline V gene data show CDR1 as SNHLY and CDR2 as FYNNEI. CDR3 nucleotides: TGTGCCAGCAGTGAAGCAGGGTCCCCCTACAATGAGCAGTTCTTC. Protein: CASSEAGSPYNEQFF.

The chain combines TRBV30 with TRBJ2-3, with a weak D call TRBD2 (6 bases). The germline V and J ends were trimmed by 0 bases and 1 base, with 8 bases remaining between them. The CDR3 has 14 amino acids. The germline V gene encodes CDR1 GTSNPN and CDR2 SVGIG (reference sequence). CDR3 coding DNA: TGTGCCTGGAGTGTACTAGCTGGCACAGATACGCAGTATTTT. As protein: CAWSVLAGTDTQYF.

This clonotype came up a few times. The chain joins TRBV13 to TRBJ2-7; unclear D gene. The CDR3 sequence is 14 residues long. The V gene lost 2 bases and the J gene lost 3 bases, with 11 bases spanning the gap. In germline, CDR1 is PRHDT, CDR2 FYEKMQ (reference sequence). CDR3 nucleotide sequence: TGTGCCAGCAGCTTAAGGCAGACGCTCTACGAGCAGTACTTC. Protein sequence: CASSLRQTLYEQYF.

The V call is TRBV9, the J call TRBJ2-7; D is unresolved. CDR3 size: 16 residues. In germline, CDR1 is SGDLS, CDR2 YYNGEE. The V and J ends lost 0 bases and 0 bases respectively, with 13 bases between them. CDR3 region: CASSVDPGPSSYEQYF. CDR3 nucleotide sequence: TGTGCCAGCAGCGTAGATCCAGGCCCCAGCTCCTACGAGCAGTACTTC. Full variable domain (remainder filled in from reference TRBV9 and TRBJ2-7): DSGVTQTPKHLITATGQRVTLRCSPRSGDLSVYWYQQSLDQGLQFLIQYYNGEERAKGNILERFSAQQFPDLHSELNLSSLELGDSALYFCASSVDPGPSSYEQYFGPGTRLTVT.

The chain couples TRBV18 to TRBJ2-7; 8 positions agree with TRBD1. CDR3 length: 15 residues. CDR1 KGHSH and CDR2 LQKENI come from the germline V gene. The V and J ends lost 2 bases and 2 bases, in that order; junction bases with no gene match: 5. CDR3 in amino acids: CASSPGSRGPYEQYF. CDR3 DNA sequence: TGTGCCAGCTCACCAGGTTCCAGGGGGCCCTACGAGCAGTACTTC.

This clonotype has ten or more counts. The chain recombines TRBV20-1 with TRBJ2-1; D is perhaps TRBD1 (6 bases). V lost 2 bases, J lost 4 bases, and 12 bases lay in between. The CDR3 contains 14 residues. Germline assignment: CDR1 DFQATT and CDR2 SNEGSKA (reference sequence). In nucleotides, the CDR3 is TGCAGTGCTAGAATGGGGACACTGTACAATGAGCAGTTCTTC. Residues: CSARMGTLYNEQFF.

The chain is built from TRBV9 and TRBJ2-3; perhaps TRBD2 as D (5 bases). This CDR3 contains 20 residues. In germline, CDR1 is SGDLS, CDR2 YYNGEE. Trimming removed 3 bases at V and 0 bases at J, with 26 bases between. CDR3 nucleotide sequence: TGTGCCAGCAGCGCCCCTGGTTCTCGGGATGGTTCCACTAGCACAGATACGCAGTATTTT. This gives the protein CASSAPGSRDGSTSTDTQYF.

The CDR3 nucleotides are TGTGCCAGCAGCTTAGGGCTCAACACAGATACGCAGTATTTT. This sequence encodes CASSLGLNTDTQYF. The chain is built from TRBV7-3 and TRBJ2-3, with no clear D. This CDR3 is built from 14 residues. Germline loops: CDR1 SGHTA, CDR2 FQGTGA. Trimming left V 2 bases short and J 2 bases short, with 8 bases between.

In its sample, this clonotype was seen many times. The CDR3 DNA is TGTGCCAGCAGTGCTGAGTCCGCCCCGAACTCACCCCTCCACTTT. It translates to CASSAESAPNSPLHF. This rearrangement joins TRBV6-4 to TRBJ1-6, with unresolved D. The length of the CDR3 is 15 residues. Deletions cut 4 bases from V and 10 bases from J, with 17 bases between. Germline CDR1 and CDR2: MRHNA and SNTAGT.

This clonotype was seen ten or more times. J is TRBJ2-3 and V is TRBV29-1, with a tentative D call TRBD2 (6 bases). From germline, CDR1 is SQVTM and CDR2 ANQGSEA. V lost 4 bases and J lost 0, with 11 bases in between. This CDR3 is 14 amino acids long. The CDR3 region has the DNA TGCAGCGTTGGAGGCGGGGCTAGCACAGATACGCAGTATTTT. Residues: CSVGGGASTDTQYF.

A few counts support this clonotype. V usage is TRBV15 and J usage is TRBJ2-1, with 7 bases matching TRBD2. Looked up from germline, CDR1 is LNHNV and CDR2 is YYDKDF (reference sequence). The CDR3 contains 14 residues. V trimming: 1 base; J trimming: 9 bases; junction bases outside the gene matches: 6. CDR3 nucleotide sequence: TGTGCCACCAGCAGAGTCCGGGGGGTGAGTGAGCAGTTCTTC. Its protein product is CATSRVRGVSEQFF. Filled out from reference TRBV15 and TRBJ2-1, the complete variable domain reads DAMVIQNPRYQVTQFGKPVTLSCSQTLNHNVMYWYQQKSSQAPKLLFHYYDKDFNNEADTPDNFQSRRPNTSFCFLDIRSPGLGDTAMYLCATSRVRGVSEQFFGPGTRLTVL.

This clonotype was picked up many times. The chain has TRBV14 and TRBJ2-7; 7 bases are a match to TRBD2. The CDR3 length is 18 residues. Germline V gene data show CDR1 as SGHDN and CDR2 as FVKESK. V shed 0 bases, J shed 4 bases, and the junction held 15 bases outside the gene matches. CDR3 loop: CASSQDLRRRGRNYEQYF. DNA of the CDR3: TGTGCCAGCAGCCAAGATCTTCGCCGGCGGGGGAGAAATTACGAGCAGTACTTC.

This clonotype was recorded many times. The chain has TRBV6-6 and TRBJ1-6, with D perhaps matching TRBD1 (5 bases). The germline CDR1 and CDR2 sequences are MNHNY and SVGAGI (reference sequence). The length of the CDR3 is 13 residues. V was shortened by 4 bases and J by 7 bases, with 8 bases between the two germline ends. CDR3 DNA sequence: TGTGCCAGCAGTTCCGGGACCAATTCACCCCTCCACTTT. It codes for CASSSGTNSPLHF.

The V and J genes are TRBV29-1 and TRBJ2-7; 10 bases are a match to TRBD1. Germline CDR1 SQVTM, CDR2 ANQGSEA. With 6 bases clipped from V and 2 bases from J, the junction kept 4 bases outside the gene matches. There are 13 residues in the CDR3. CDR3 sequence: CSVKDRGPYEQYF. The CDR3 DNA follows: TGCAGCGTGAAAGACAGGGGGCCCTACGAGCAGTACTTC.

The chain is built from TRBV12-3 or TRBV12-4 and TRBJ2-5; D perhaps matches TRBD2 (6 bases). Deletions cut 7 bases from V and 2 bases from J, with 17 bases between. This CDR3 is 15 amino acids long. DNA of the CDR3: TGTGCCAGCACCGACCCTGTCGGGACTCAAGAGACCCAGTACTTC. Residues: CASTDPVGTQETQYF.

This clonotype has a count of ten or more. V gene TRBV20-1 combines with J gene TRBJ1-5; unclear D gene. V was pared by 5 bases and J by 4 bases, with 12 bases between. From germline, CDR1 is DFQATT and CDR2 SNEGSKA (reference sequence). The CDR3 totals 13 residues. CDR3 protein: CSAEGGLNQPQHF. The CDR3 DNA reads as TGCAGTGCTGAGGGAGGCCTTAATCAGCCCCAGCATTTT.